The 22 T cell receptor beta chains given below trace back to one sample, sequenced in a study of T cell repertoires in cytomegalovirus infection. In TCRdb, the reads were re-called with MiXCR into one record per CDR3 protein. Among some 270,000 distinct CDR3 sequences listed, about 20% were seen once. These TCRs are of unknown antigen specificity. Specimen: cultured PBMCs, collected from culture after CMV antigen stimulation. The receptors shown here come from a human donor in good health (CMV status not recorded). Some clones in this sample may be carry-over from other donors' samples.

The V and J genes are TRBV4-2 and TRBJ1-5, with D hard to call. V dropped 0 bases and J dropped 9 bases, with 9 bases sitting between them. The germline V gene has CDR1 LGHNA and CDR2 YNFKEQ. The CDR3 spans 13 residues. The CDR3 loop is CASSQDRIGPQHF. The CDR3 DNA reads TGTGCCAGCAGCCAAGATAGGATCGGGCCCCAGCATTTT.

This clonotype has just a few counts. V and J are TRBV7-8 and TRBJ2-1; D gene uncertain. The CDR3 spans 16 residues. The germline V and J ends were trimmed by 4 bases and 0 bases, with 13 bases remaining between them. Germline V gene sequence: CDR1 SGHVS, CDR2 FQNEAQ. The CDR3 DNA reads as TGTGCCAGCAGCTCCCCTCCGTCAAGCTCCTACAATGAGCAGTTCTTC. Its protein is CASSSPPSSSYNEQFF. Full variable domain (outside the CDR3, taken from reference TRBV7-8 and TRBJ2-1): GAGVSQSPRYKVAKRGQDVALRCDPISGHVSLFWYQQALGQGPEFLTYFQNEAQLDKSGLPSDRFFAERPEGSVSTLKIQRTQQEDSAVYLCASSSPPSSSYNEQFFGPGTRLTVL.

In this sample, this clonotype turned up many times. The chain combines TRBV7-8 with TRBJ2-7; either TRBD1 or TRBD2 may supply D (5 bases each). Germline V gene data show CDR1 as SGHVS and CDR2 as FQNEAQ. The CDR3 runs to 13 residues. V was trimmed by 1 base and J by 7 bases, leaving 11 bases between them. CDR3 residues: CASSLGGVTEQYV. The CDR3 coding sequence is TGTGCCAGCAGCTTAGGAGGGGTGACAGAGCAGTACGTC.

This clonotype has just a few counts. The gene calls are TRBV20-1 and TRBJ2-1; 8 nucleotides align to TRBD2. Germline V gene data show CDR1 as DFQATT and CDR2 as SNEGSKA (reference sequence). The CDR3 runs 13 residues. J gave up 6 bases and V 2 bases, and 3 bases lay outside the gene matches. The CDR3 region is CSARKAGVNEQFF. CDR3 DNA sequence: TGCAGTGCTAGAAAAGCGGGAGTCAATGAGCAGTTCTTC.

The CDR3 DNA is TGCGCCAGCAGCCAGGAGCAGAGCTCCTACAATGAGCAGTTCTTC. Its protein is CASSQEQSSYNEQFF. The chain links TRBV4-3 to TRBJ2-1, with D unresolved. Germline V gene sequence: CDR1 LGHNA, CDR2 YSLEER. This CDR3 comprises 15 residues. V shed 3 bases and J shed 0 bases, with 9 bases lying between them.

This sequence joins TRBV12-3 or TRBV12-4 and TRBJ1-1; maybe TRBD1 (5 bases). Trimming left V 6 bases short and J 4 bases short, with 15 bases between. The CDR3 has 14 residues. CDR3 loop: CASRYRGVITEAFF. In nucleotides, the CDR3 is TGTGCCAGCAGATATAGGGGAGTTATCACTGAAGCTTTCTTT.

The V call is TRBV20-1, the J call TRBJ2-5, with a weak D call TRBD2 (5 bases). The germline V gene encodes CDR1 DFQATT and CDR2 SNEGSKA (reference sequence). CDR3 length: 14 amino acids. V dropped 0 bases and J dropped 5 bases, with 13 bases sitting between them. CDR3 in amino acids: CSARDGRDGETQYF. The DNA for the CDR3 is TGCAGTGCTAGAGATGGCCGGGATGGGGAGACCCAGTACTTC.

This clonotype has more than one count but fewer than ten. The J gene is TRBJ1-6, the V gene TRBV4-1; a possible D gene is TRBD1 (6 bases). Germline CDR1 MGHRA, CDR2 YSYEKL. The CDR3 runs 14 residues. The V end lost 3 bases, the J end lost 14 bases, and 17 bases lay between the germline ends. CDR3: CASSQGEGGFTLHF. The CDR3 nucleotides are TGCGCCAGCAGCCAGGGCGAGGGGGGATTCACCCTCCACTTT.

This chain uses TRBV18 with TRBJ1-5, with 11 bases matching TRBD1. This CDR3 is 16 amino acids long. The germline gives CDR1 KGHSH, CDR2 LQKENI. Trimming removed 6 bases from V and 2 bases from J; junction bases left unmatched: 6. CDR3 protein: CASSPGQGAGNQPQHF. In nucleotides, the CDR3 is TGTGCCAGCTCTCCAGGACAGGGGGCCGGCAATCAGCCCCAGCATTTT.

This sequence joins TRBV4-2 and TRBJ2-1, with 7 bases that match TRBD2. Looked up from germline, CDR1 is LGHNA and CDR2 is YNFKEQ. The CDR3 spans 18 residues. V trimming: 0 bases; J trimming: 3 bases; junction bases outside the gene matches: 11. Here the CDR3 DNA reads TGTGCCAGCAGCCAAGAAGGACTAGGCGGTTCGGGCTACAATGAGCAGTTCTTC. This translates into CASSQEGLGGSGYNEQFF.

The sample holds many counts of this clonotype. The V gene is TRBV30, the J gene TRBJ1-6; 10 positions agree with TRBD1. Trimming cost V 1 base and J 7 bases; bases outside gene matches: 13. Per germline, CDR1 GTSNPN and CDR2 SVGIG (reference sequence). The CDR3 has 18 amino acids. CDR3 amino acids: CAWSERLGQGGLNSPLHF. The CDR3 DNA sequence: TGTGCCTGGAGTGAGCGACTCGGACAGGGGGGGTTGAATTCACCCCTCCACTTT. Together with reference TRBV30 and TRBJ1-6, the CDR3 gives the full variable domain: SQTIHQWPATLVQPVGSPLSLECTVEGTSNPNLYWYRQAAGRGLQLLFYSVGIGQISSEVPQNLSASRPQDRQFILSSKKLLLSDSGFYLCAWSERLGQGGLNSPLHFGNGTRLTVT.

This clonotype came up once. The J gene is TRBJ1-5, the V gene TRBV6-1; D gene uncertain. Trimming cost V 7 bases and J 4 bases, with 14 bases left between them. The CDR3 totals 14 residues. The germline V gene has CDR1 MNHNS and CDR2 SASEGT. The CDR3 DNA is TGTGCCAGCAAAAGCCCGGGAACAAATCAGCCCCAGCATTTT. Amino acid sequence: CASKSPGTNQPQHF.

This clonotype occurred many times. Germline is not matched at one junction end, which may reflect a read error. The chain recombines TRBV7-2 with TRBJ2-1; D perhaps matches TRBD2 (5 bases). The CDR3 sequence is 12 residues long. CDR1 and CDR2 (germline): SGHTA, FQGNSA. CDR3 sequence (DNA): TGTGCCAGCAGCGGGAGAAGCACCCAGTATATCTTC. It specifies CASSGRSTQYIF. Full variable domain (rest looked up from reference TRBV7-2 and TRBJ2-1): GAGVSQSPSNKVTEKGKDVELRCDPISGHTALYWYRQSLGQGLEFLIYFQGNSAPDKSGLPSDRFSAERTGGSVSTLTIQRTQQEDSAVYLCASSGRSTQYIFGPGTRLTVL.

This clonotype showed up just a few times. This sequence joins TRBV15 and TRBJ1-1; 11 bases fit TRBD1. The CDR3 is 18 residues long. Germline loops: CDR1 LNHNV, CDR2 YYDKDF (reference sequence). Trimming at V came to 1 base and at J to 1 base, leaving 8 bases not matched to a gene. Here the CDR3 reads CATSRAPGTGGRNTEAFF. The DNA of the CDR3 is TGTGCCACCAGCAGAGCCCCCGGGACAGGGGGAAGGAACACTGAAGCTTTCTTT.

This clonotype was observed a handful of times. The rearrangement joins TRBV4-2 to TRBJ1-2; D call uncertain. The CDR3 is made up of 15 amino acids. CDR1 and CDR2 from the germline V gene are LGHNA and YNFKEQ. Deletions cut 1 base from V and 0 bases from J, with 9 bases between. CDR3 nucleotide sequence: TGTGCCAGCAGCCAAGTGGGCCAGTCTAACTATGGCTACACCTTC. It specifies CASSQVGQSNYGYTF.

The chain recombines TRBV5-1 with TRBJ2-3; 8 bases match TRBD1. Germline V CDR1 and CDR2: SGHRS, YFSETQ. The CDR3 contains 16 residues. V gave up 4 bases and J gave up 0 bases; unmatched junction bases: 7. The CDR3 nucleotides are TGCGCCAGCAGCCCCCCGACAGGGGCTAGCACAGATACGCAGTATTTT. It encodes CASSPPTGASTDTQYF.

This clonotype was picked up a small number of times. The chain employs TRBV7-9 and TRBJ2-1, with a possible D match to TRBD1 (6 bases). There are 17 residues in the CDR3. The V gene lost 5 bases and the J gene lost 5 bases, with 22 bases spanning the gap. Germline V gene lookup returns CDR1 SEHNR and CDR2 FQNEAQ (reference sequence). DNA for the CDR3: TGTGCCAGCAGCCCCGAGACAGGTTCATCCCGCGACAATGAGCAGTTCTTC. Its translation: CASSPETGSSRDNEQFF. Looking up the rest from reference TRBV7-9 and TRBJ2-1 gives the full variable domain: DTGVSQNPRHKITKRGQNVTFRCDPISEHNRLYWYRQTLGQGPEFLTYFQNEAQLEKSRLLSDRFSAERPKGSFSTLEIQRTEQGDSAMYLCASSPETGSSRDNEQFFGPGTRLTVL.

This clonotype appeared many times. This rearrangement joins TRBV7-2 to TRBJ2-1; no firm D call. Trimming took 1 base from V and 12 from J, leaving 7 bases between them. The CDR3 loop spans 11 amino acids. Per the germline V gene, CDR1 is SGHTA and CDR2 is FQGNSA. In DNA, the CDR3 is TGTGCCAGCAGCTTAGAAATACTGCAGTTCTTC. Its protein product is CASSLEILQFF.

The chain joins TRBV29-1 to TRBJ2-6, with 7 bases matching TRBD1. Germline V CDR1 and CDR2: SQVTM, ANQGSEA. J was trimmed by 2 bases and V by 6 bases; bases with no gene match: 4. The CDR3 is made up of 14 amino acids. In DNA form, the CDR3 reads TGCAGCGTCCCAGACAGGGCTGGGGCCAACGTCCTGACTTTC. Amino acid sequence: CSVPDRAGANVLTF.

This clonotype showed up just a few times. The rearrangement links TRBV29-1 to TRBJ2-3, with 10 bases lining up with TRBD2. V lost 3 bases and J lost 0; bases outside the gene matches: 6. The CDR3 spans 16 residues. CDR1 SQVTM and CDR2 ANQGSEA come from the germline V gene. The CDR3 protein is CSVEVAGGPSTDTQYF. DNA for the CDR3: TGCAGCGTTGAGGTAGCGGGGGGCCCTAGCACAGATACGCAGTATTTT.

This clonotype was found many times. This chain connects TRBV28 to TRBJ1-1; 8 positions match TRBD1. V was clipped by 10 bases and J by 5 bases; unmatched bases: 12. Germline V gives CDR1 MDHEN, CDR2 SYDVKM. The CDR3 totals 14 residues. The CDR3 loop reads CAIRGQVGITEAFF. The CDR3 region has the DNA TGTGCCATACGGGGACAGGTGGGGATTACTGAAGCTTTCTTT.

CDR3 sequence reads: CASSFGEVETQYF. In DNA form, the CDR3 reads TGTGCCAGCAGCTTTGGTGAGGTGGAGACCCAGTACTTC. The chain recombines TRBV7-2 with TRBJ2-5; no clear D. V was pared by 3 bases and J by 5 bases, with 10 bases between. This CDR3 region has 13 residues. Per the germline V gene, CDR1 is SGHTA and CDR2 is FQGNSA.